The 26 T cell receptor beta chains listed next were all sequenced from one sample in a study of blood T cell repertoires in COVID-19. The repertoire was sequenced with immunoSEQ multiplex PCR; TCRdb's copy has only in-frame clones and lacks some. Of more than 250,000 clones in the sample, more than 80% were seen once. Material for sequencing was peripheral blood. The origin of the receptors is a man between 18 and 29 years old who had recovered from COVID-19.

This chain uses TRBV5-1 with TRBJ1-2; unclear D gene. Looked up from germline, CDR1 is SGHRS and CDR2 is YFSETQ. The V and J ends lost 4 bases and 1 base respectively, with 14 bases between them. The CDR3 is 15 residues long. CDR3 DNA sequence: TGCGCCAGCAGCGAGCGGGGATATAATAACTATGGCTACACCTTC. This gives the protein CASSERGYNNYGYTF.

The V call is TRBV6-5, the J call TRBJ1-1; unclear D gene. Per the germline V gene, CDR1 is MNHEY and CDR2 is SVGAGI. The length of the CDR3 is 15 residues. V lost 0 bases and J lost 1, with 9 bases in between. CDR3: CASSYSRGANTEAFF. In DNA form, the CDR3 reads TGTGCCAGCAGTTACTCGCGGGGTGCGAACACTGAAGCTTTCTTT.

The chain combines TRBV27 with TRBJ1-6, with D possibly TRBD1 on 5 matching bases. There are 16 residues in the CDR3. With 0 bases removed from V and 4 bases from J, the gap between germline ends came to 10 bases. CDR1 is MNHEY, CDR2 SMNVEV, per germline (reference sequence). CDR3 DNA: TGTGCCAGCAGTTTATCGGCGGGGGATTATAATTCACCCCTCCACTTT. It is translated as CASSLSAGDYNSPLHF.

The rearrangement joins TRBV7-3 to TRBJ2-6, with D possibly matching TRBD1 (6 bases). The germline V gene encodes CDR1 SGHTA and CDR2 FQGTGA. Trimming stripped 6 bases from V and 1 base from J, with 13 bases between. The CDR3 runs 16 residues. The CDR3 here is CASRDPDRSGANVLTF. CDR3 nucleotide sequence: TGTGCCAGCAGAGACCCTGACAGGTCTGGGGCCAACGTCCTGACTTTC.

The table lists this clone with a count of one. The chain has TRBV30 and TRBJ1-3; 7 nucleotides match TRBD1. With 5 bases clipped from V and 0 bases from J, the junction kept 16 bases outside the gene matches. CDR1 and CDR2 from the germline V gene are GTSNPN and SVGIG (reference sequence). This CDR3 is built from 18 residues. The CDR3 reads CAWDPGQATLPSGNTIYF. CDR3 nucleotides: TGTGCCTGGGACCCCGGACAGGCCACACTCCCCTCTGGAAACACCATATATTTT.

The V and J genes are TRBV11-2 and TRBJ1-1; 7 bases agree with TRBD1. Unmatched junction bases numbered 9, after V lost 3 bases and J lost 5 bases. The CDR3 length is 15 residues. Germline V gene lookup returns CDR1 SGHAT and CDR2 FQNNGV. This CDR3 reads CASSFDRVGNTEAFF. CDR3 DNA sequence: TGTGCCAGCAGCTTTGACAGGGTGGGGAATACTGAAGCTTTCTTT.

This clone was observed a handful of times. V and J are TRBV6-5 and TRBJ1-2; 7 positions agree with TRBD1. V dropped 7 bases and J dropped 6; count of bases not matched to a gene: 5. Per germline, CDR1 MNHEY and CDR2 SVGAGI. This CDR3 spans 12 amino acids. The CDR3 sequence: CASKSDRNGYTF. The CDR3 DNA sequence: TGTGCCAGCAAGTCGGACAGGAATGGCTACACCTTC.

CDR3 in DNA: TGTGCCAGCAGCTCCAGCGGCCTTAACTATGGCTACACCTTC. Translating it yields CASSSSGLNYGYTF. The genes are TRBV11-2 and TRBJ1-2; the D is unclear. V lost 4 bases to trimming and J lost 1 base, with 10 bases between them. CDR1 and CDR2 from the germline V gene are SGHAT and FQNNGV. The CDR3 is 14 residues long.

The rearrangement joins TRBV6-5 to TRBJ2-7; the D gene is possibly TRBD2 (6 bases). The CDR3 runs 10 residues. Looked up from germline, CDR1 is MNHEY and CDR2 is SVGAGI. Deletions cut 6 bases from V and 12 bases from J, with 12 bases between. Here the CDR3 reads CASRGDSAYF. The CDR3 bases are TGTGCCAGCAGGGGGGACTCGGCGTACTTC.

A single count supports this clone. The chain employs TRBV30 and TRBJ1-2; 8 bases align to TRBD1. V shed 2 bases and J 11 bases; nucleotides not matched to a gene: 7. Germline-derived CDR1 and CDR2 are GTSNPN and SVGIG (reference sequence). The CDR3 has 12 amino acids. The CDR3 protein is CAWSRGQAVYTF. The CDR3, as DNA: TGTGCCTGGAGTAGGGGACAGGCCGTATACACCTTC.

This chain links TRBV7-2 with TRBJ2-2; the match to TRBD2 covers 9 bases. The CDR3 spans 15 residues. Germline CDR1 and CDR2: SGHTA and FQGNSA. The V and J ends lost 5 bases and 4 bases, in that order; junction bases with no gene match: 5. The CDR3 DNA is TGTGCCAGCAGCCCGGGACTAGCCCTCACCGGGGAGCTGTTTTTT. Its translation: CASSPGLALTGELFF.

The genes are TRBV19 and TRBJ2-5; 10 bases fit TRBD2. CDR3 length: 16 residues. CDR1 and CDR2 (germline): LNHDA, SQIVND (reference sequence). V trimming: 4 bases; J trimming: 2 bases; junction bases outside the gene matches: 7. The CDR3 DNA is TGTGCCAGTAGTAGTTGGGGACTAGCGCAGCAAGAGACCCAGTACTTC. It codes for CASSSWGLAQQETQYF. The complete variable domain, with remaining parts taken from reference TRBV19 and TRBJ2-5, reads DGGITQSPKYLFRKEGQNVTLSCEQNLNHDAMYWYRQDPGQGLRLIYYSQIVNDFQKGDIAEGYSVSREKKESFPLTVTSAQKNPTAFYLCASSSWGLAQQETQYFGPGTRLLVL.

CDR3 residues: CASSRPGTGGIMNTEAFF. As DNA, the CDR3 is TGCGCCAGCAGTAGACCCGGGACAGGGGGAATCATGAACACTGAAGCTTTCTTT. The V gene is TRBV5-1, the J gene TRBJ1-1, with TRBD1 matching 11 bases. The V gene's germline CDR1 is SGHRS and CDR2 YFSETQ. After removal of 5 bases from V and 0 bases from J, the junction contained 12 bases not matched to a gene. CDR3 size: 18 residues. The variable domain in full, with the rest retrieved from reference TRBV5-1 and TRBJ1-1, is KAGVTQTPRYLIKTRGQQVTLSCSPISGHRSVSWYQQTPGQGLQFLFEYFSETQRNKGNFPGRFSGRQFSNSRSEMNVSTLELGDSALYLCASSRPGTGGIMNTEAFFGQGTRLTVV.

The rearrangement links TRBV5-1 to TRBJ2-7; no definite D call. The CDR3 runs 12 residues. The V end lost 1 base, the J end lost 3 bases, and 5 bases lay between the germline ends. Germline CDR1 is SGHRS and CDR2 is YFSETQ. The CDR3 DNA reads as TGCGCCAGCAGCTTGTCGGTCTACGAGCAGTACTTC. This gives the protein CASSLSVYEQYF.

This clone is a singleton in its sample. The CDR3 region is CASRAGQETQYF. The CDR3 nucleotides read TGTGCCAGTAGGGCAGGGCAAGAGACCCAGTACTTC. This chain joins TRBV19 and TRBJ2-5; a possible D gene is TRBD1 (5 bases). Germline V gene data show CDR1 as LNHDA and CDR2 as SQIVND (reference sequence). The germline V and J ends were trimmed by 6 bases and 2 bases, with 7 bases remaining between them. CDR3 length: 12 amino acids. Complete variable domain (other parts from reference TRBV19 and TRBJ2-5): DGGITQSPKYLFRKEGQNVTLSCEQNLNHDAMYWYRQDPGQGLRLIYYSQIVNDFQKGDIAEGYSVSREKKESFPLTVTSAQKNPTAFYLCASRAGQETQYFGPGTRLLVL.

Here the CDR3 reads CASRYSLESEQYF. Written as DNA, the CDR3 is TGTGCCAGCCGGTACTCACTAGAGAGCGAGCAGTACTTC. J is TRBJ2-7 and V is TRBV14; TRBD2 is a possible D gene (5 bases). Trimming took off 8 bases at V and 6 bases at J, with 17 bases between the two ends. This CDR3 region has 13 residues. Germline CDR1 is SGHDN and CDR2 is FVKESK. The variable domain in full, with the rest retrieved from reference TRBV14 and TRBJ2-7, is EAGVTQFPSHSVIEKGQTVTLRCDPISGHDNLYWYRRVMGKEIKFLLHFVKESKQDESGMPNNRFLAERTGGTYSTLKVQPAELEDSGVYFCASRYSLESEQYFGPGTRLTVT.

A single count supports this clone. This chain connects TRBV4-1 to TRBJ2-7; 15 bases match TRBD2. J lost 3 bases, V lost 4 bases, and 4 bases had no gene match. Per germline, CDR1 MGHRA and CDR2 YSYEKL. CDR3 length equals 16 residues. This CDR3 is CASSPGLAGGLYEQYF. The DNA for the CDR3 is TGCGCCAGCAGCCCGGGACTAGCGGGAGGACTCTACGAGCAGTACTTC.

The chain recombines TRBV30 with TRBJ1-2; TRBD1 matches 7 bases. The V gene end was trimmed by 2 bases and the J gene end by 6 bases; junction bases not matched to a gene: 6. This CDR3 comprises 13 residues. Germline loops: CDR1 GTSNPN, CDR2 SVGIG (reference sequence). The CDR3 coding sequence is TGTGCCTGGAGTTTGGGCAGGGGGAATGGCTACACCTTC. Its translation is CAWSLGRGNGYTF.

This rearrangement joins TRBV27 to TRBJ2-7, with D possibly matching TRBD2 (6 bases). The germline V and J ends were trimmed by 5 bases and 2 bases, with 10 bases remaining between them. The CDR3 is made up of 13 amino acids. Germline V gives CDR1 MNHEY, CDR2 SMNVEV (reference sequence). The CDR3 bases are TGTGCCAGCAGTCCTGGACTAACCTACGAGCAGTACTTC. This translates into CASSPGLTYEQYF.

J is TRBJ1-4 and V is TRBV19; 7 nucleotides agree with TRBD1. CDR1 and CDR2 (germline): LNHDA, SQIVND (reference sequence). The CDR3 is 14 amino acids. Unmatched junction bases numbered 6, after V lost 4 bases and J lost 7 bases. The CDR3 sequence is CASSKDRYREKLFF. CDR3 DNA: TGTGCCAGTAGTAAGGACAGGTATCGTGAAAAACTGTTTTTT. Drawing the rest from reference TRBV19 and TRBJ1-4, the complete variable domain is DGGITQSPKYLFRKEGQNVTLSCEQNLNHDAMYWYRQDPGQGLRLIYYSQIVNDFQKGDIAEGYSVSREKKESFPLTVTSAQKNPTAFYLCASSKDRYREKLFFGSGTQLSVL.

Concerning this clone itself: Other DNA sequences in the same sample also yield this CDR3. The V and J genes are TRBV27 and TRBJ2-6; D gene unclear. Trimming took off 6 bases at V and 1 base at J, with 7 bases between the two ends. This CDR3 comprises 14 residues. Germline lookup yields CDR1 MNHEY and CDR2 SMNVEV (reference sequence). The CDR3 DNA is TGTGCCAGCAGGCGGAGTTCTGGGGCCAACGTCCTGACTTTC. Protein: CASRRSSGANVLTF.

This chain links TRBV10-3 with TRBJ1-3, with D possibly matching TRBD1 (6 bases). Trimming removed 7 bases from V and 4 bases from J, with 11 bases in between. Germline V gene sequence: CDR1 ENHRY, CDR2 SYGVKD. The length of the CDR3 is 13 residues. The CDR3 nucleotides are TGTGCCATCAAGGGGGACGGGGGAAACACCATATATTTT. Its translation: CAIKGDGGNTIYF.

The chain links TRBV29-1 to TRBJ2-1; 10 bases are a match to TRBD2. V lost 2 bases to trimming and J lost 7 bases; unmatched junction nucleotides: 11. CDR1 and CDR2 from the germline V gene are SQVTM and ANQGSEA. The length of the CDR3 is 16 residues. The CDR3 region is CSVEWLWLAGANEQFF. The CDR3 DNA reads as TGCAGCGTTGAATGGCTGTGGCTAGCGGGAGCAAATGAGCAGTTCTTC.

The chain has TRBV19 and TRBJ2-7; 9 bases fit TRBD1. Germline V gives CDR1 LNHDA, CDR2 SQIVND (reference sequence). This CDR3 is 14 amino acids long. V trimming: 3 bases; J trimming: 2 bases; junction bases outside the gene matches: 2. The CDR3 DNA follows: TGTGCCAGTAGTATGGGGACAGGGACCTACGAGCAGTACTTC. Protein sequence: CASSMGTGTYEQYF. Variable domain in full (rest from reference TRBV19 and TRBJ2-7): DGGITQSPKYLFRKEGQNVTLSCEQNLNHDAMYWYRQDPGQGLRLIYYSQIVNDFQKGDIAEGYSVSREKKESFPLTVTSAQKNPTAFYLCASSMGTGTYEQYFGPGTRLTVT.

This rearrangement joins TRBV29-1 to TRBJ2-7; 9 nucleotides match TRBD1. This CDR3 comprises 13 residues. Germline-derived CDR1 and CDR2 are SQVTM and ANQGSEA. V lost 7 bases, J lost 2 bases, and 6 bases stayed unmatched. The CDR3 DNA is TGCAGCGCACGGACAGGGGCGCCCTACGAGCAGTACTTC. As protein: CSARTGAPYEQYF.

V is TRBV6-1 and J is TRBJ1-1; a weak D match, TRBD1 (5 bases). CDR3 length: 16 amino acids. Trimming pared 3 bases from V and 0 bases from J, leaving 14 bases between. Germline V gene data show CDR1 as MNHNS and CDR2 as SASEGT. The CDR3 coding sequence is TGTGCCAGCAGTGAGGTAGGGGTTGGGTTGAACACTGAAGCTTTCTTT. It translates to CASSEVGVGLNTEAFF.